These T cell receptor beta chains were read from a single sample in a study of T cell repertoires in cytomegalovirus infection. One entry per CDR3 protein results from TCRdb running MiXCR on the reads. The repertoire holds almost 550,000 distinct CDR3 sequences, with 15% to 20% as singletons. Sequenced sample: CD8+ T cells from PBMCs. The receptor set was obtained from a human donor in good health (CMV status not recorded). Some clones in this sample may be carry-over from other donors' samples. Both conserved end residues are part of each CDR3. Rows may omit the clone size; those that give it use once, few, many or a size class.

V gene	J gene	clone size	CDR3 protein
TRBV29-1	TRBJ2-2	NA	CTCVGGNGELFF
TRBV28	TRBJ2-7	many	CASSPRLAGGWEQYF
TRBV6-1	TRBJ1-2	many	CASSSRRTATLEGYTF
TRBV7-6	TRBJ1-6	many	CASSFDRGNSPLHF
TRBV27	TRBJ2-7	NA	CASSFRGIYEQYF
TRBV10-3	TRBJ2-2	few	CAISESRGMDTGELFF
TRBV5-6	TRBJ2-5	few	CASSAPGGGEQETQYF
TRBV12-5	TRBJ2-7	many	CATARGPIGEQYF
TRBV6-5	TRBJ2-1	many	CASSYSAFKLAKTNNEQFF
TRBV27	TRBJ1-1	NA	CASGPTGRNTEAFF
TRBV9	TRBJ1-5	NA	CASSRGGEGRSNQPQHF
TRBV7-9	TRBJ1-1	many	CASSSTLGIQEAFF
TRBV6-1	TRBJ2-7	many	CASSEARSYEQYF
TRBV19	TRBJ1-5	few	CASSIRDSDQPQHF
TRBV2	TRBJ1-4	NA	CASSTDSRPNEKLFF
TRBV20-1	TRBJ2-7	NA	CTRRGLRSSYEQYF
TRBV7-9	TRBJ2-1	few	CASSMTSGRNNEQFF
TRBV27	TRBJ2-1	few	CASRGLGTEFYNEQFF
TRBV19	TRBJ2-7	NA	CASSGRGFYEQYF
TRBV7-2	TRBJ2-1	NA	CASSPLGPRPLEQFF
TRBV7-9	TRBJ2-2	many	CASPFPGLADTANTGELFF
TRBV6-6	TRBJ2-5	NA	CASSYSTGGRETQYF
TRBV19	TRBJ1-1	many	CASSMPPGQGAGEAFF
TRBV10-3	TRBJ2-1	many	CAINIGGSNEQFF
TRBV4-1	TRBJ2-4	many	CASSHRDGVEAKNIQYF
TRBV7-3	TRBJ1-1	NA	CASSLTGGLNTEAFF
TRBV7-6	TRBJ1-1	many	CASSLGALGGTEAFF
TRBV6-6	TRBJ2-7	NA	CASSNGQGYEQYF
TRBV5-5	TRBJ1-1	NA	CASSPKGTGGLNTEAFF
TRBV7-9	TRBJ1-1	few	CASSTTTGGWTEAFF
TRBV6-5	TRBJ2-5	few	CASSNQETQYF
TRBV7-8	TRBJ2-1	many	CASSLELRLAIGEQFF